Listed here is a single TCR beta chain. What it binds is unknown. This record comes from a study of cytomegalovirus exposure and HLA in healthy donors. Researchers ran the PCR with 60 Vbeta and 13 Jbeta primers. The assay was immunoSEQ multiplex PCR, and TCRdb's table has in-frame clones only and misses some. The sample shows about 88,000 clones, and around 5% sits with its ten largest clones. Study-level points and caveats: In a later analysis, TCR beta V- and J-gene trimming showed a link to a missense DCLRE1C variant. Later analysis identified some 16,000 TCR beta sequences associated with HLA alleles, using a false discovery rate threshold of 0.05. Reports described diagnosis of cytomegalovirus status by the classifier as highly specific and sensitive. In a later analysis, DRB1 alleles had the most associated TCRs; HLA-C alleles the fewest.

The source is a girl aged 5-17 years in good health and CMV-seropositive. Input material: PBMCs.

In nucleotides, the CDR3 is TGCGCCAGCAGCGAACAAACAGGGTCTATCACTGAAGCTTTCTTT. Translated, it gives CASSEQTGSITEAFF. The chain employs TRBV5-1 and TRBJ1-1; tentative D call: TRBD1 (6 bases). Germline V gene lookup returns CDR1 SGHRS and CDR2 YFSETQ. Trimming stripped 4 bases from V and 4 bases from J, with 17 bases between. The CDR3 extends over 15 amino acids.